The 20 T cell receptor beta chains in this list originate from one sample, sequenced in a study of blood T cell repertoires in COVID-19. Assay: immunoSEQ multiplex PCR; the TCRdb copy retains only in-frame clones and omits some. The sample carries 100,000 to 150,000 clones, about 80% recorded once. The sequencing sample was made of peripheral blood. The receptors originated from a woman between 45 and 60 years old with acute or convalescent COVID-19.

The chain carries TRBV6-1 and TRBJ1-5, with 7 bases matching TRBD1. V lost 3 bases and J lost 5; bases outside the gene matches: 7. Germline CDR1 reads MNHNS; CDR2 reads SASEGT. This CDR3 has 15 residues. For the CDR3, the DNA is TGTGCCAGCAGTGATGGGCGGGACAGATATCAGCCCCAGCATTTT. It specifies CASSDGRDRYQPQHF.

The rearrangement links TRBV19 to TRBJ2-3, with D possibly being TRBD1 (5 bases). V dropped 5 bases and J dropped 9 bases, with 18 bases sitting between them. CDR3 length: 14 amino acids. The germline V gene has CDR1 LNHDA and CDR2 SQIVND (reference sequence). The CDR3 sequence: CASSQRQGVRTQYF. In nucleotides, the CDR3 is TGTGCCAGTAGTCAAAGGCAGGGCGTAAGGACGCAGTATTTT.

The chain links TRBV19 to TRBJ2-4, with 8 positions matching TRBD2. J gave up 0 bases and V 3 bases, and 13 bases lay outside the gene matches. This CDR3 region has 19 residues. Germline CDR1 reads LNHDA; CDR2 reads SQIVND (reference sequence). The CDR3, as DNA: TGTGCCAGTAGTATCGGGCTAGCGGGTGGGACAATAGCCAAAAACATTCAGTACTTC. Its translation: CASSIGLAGGTIAKNIQYF. The complete variable domain, with remaining parts taken from reference TRBV19 and TRBJ2-4, reads DGGITQSPKYLFRKEGQNVTLSCEQNLNHDAMYWYRQDPGQGLRLIYYSQIVNDFQKGDIAEGYSVSREKKESFPLTVTSAQKNPTAFYLCASSIGLAGGTIAKNIQYFGAGTRLSVL.

As concerns this clone: Other DNA sequences in this sample translate to the same CDR3. This chain connects TRBV9 to TRBJ2-2, with 8 bases lining up with TRBD1. Germline loops: CDR1 SGDLS, CDR2 YYNGEE. The CDR3 extends over 15 amino acids. With 0 bases clipped from V and 3 bases from J, the junction kept 1 base outside the gene matches. This CDR3 is CASSVGQGYTGELFF. The CDR3 region has the DNA TGTGCCAGCAGCGTAGGACAGGGGTACACCGGGGAGCTGTTTTTT.

This clone was detected only a few times. This chain uses TRBV5-6 with TRBJ1-2; 8 nucleotides match TRBD1. The length of the CDR3 is 13 residues. The V segment lost 4 bases and the J segment 8 bases; nucleotides outside the gene matches: 7. Germline assignment: CDR1 SGHDT and CDR2 YYEEEE. CDR3 protein: CASSPGQGLGYTF. As DNA, the CDR3 is TGTGCCAGCAGCCCCGGACAGGGTTTGGGCTACACCTTC.

This clone was recorded only once. This chain connects TRBV9 to TRBJ1-1, with a tentative D call TRBD1 (6 bases). The V gene lost 3 bases and the J gene lost 12 bases, with 15 bases spanning the gap. CDR1 is SGDLS, CDR2 YYNGEE, per germline. The CDR3 runs 12 residues. CDR3 in amino acids: CASSGEGHHTFF. CDR3 DNA sequence: TGTGCCAGCAGCGGAGAGGGACACCATACTTTCTTT.

The V gene is TRBV7-2, the J gene TRBJ2-5; possibly TRBD1 for D (5 bases). Germline assignment: CDR1 SGHTA and CDR2 FQGNSA. V gave up 5 bases and J gave up 7 bases, with 20 bases separating them. The CDR3 is made up of 15 amino acids. The CDR3 nucleotides are TGTGCCAGCAGCCCCCGACCAGGGAACCTGGGGACCCAGTACTTC. Translated: CASSPRPGNLGTQYF.

This clone was seen more than once but under ten times. Other DNA variants within this sample encode the same CDR3. The chain combines TRBV28 with TRBJ1-2, with TRBD1 identical over 9 bases. Germline trimming cut 6 bases from V and 8 bases from J; bases unmatched to any gene: 10. Germline V CDR1 and CDR2: MDHEN, SYDVKM. The CDR3 length is 14 residues. The CDR3 region has the DNA TGTGCCAGCAGCACGGAACAGGGGGCGTTCGGCTACACCTTC. Translating gives CASSTEQGAFGYTF.

J is TRBJ2-7 and V is TRBV10-3; a possible D gene is TRBD2 (5 bases). The V end was cut by 10 bases, the J end by 1 base, with 14 bases between. This CDR3 is built from 13 residues. Per germline, CDR1 ENHRY and CDR2 SYGVKD. CDR3 sequence reads: CATCPRASYEQYF. For the CDR3, the DNA is TGTGCCACCTGTCCGCGGGCTTCCTACGAGCAGTACTTC.

This clone has only a few counts. CDR3 region: CASSYVQGREKLFF. The CDR3 coding sequence is TGTGCCAGCAGTTACGTCCAGGGGCGGGAAAAACTGTTTTTT. V and J are TRBV6-5 and TRBJ1-4; D may be TRBD1 (6 bases). The CDR3 is 14 residues long. The germline V and J ends were trimmed by 2 bases and 8 bases, with 12 bases remaining between them. CDR1 is MNHEY and CDR2 is SVGAGI in the germline V gene.

The chain combines TRBV20-1 with TRBJ1-2; perhaps TRBD1 as D (5 bases). Germline-derived CDR1 and CDR2 are DFQATT and SNEGSKA (reference sequence). The CDR3 covers 11 residues. V shed 3 bases and J shed 6 bases, with 8 bases lying between them. The CDR3 region is CSASREDGYTF. The CDR3 coding sequence is TGCAGTGCTAGCAGGGAGGATGGCTACACCTTC.

This chain uses TRBV28 with TRBJ1-2, with TRBD1 identical over 11 bases. Looked up from germline, CDR1 is MDHEN and CDR2 is SYDVKM. The CDR3 contains 13 residues. The J segment lost 6 bases and the V segment lost 7 bases, leaving 4 bases of the junction unmatched. As DNA, the CDR3 is TGTGCCAGCATTAGGACAGGGGGCGATGGCTACACCTTC. Encoded protein: CASIRTGGDGYTF.

The CDR3 is CASSLMQGTNYGYTF. For the CDR3, the DNA is TGTGCCAGCAGCTTAATGCAGGGAACCAACTATGGCTACACCTTC. V gene TRBV11-3 combines with J gene TRBJ1-2, with D perhaps TRBD1 (5 bases). This CDR3 has 15 residues. The ends were cut back, 2 bases at V and 2 bases at J, with 12 bases in the middle. Germline-derived CDR1 and CDR2 are SGHNT and YENEEA.

The chain links TRBV3-1 (or the pseudogene TRBV3-2) to TRBJ1-1; no clear D gene. Trimming stripped 0 bases from V and 6 bases from J, with 11 bases between. Germline CDR1 reads LGHDT; CDR2 reads YNNKEL (reference sequence). The length of the CDR3 is 14 residues. In DNA form, the CDR3 reads TGTGCCAGCAGCCAAGACAGGCAGGTTTCTGAAGCTTTCTTT. Residues: CASSQDRQVSEAFF.

Turning to this clone: At one end, the junction sequence differs from germline, possibly due to a read error. The V call is TRBV3-1 (or the pseudogene TRBV3-2), the J call TRBJ2-7; 12 nucleotides line up with TRBD1. The germline gives CDR1 LGHDT, CDR2 YNNKEL (reference sequence). There are 16 residues in the CDR3. The DNA of the CDR3 is TGTGTCAGCAGCACAGGCGCCGGGACAGGGGGCAACGAGCAGTACTTC. The encoded protein is CVSSTGAGTGGNEQYF.

This chain links TRBV29-1 with TRBJ2-7; 8 positions match TRBD2. The CDR3 spans 15 residues. V was pared by 4 bases and J by 2 bases, with 10 bases of the junction left unmatched. Looked up from germline, CDR1 is SQVTM and CDR2 is ANQGSEA. The CDR3 DNA follows: TGCAGCGTTGGACGCGGGGGGCCGCAACCCTACGAGCAGTACTTC. This translates into CSVGRGGPQPYEQYF.

This clone has only a few counts. CDR3 sequence: CASSPDGGQGGYTF. As DNA, the CDR3 is TGTGCCAGCAGCCCCGACGGGGGGCAAGGGGGCTACACCTTC. This chain connects TRBV3-1 (or the pseudogene TRBV3-2) to TRBJ1-2; D may be TRBD1 (6 bases). This CDR3 is built from 14 residues. Germline V CDR1 and CDR2: LGHDT, YNNKEL (reference sequence). V was cut by 4 bases and J by 8 bases, with 17 bases left in between.

This clone has more than one count but fewer than ten. This sequence joins TRBV30 and TRBJ1-3; 9 nucleotides match TRBD1. With 3 bases clipped from V and 5 bases from J, the junction kept 8 bases outside the gene matches. Germline assignment: CDR1 GTSNPN and CDR2 SVGIG (reference sequence). The CDR3 totals 15 residues. The CDR3 coding sequence is TGTGCCTGGAGCGTACCGGGACAGGGAAGAAACACCATATATTTT. As protein: CAWSVPGQGRNTIYF.

V gene TRBV5-1 combines with J gene TRBJ2-1, with a weak D call TRBD1 (5 bases). CDR1 and CDR2 (germline): SGHRS, YFSETQ. The CDR3 is 15 amino acids. The germline V and J ends were trimmed by 0 bases and 0 bases, with 7 bases remaining between them. The CDR3 DNA follows: TGCGCCAGCAGCTTGGGACAGATCTCCTACAATGAGCAGTTCTTC. The encoded protein is CASSLGQISYNEQFF.

This clone occurred a few times. The chain recombines TRBV30 with TRBJ1-2, with D possibly TRBD1 on 6 matching bases. CDR3 length equals 16 residues. Trimming shortened V by 5 bases and J by 4 bases, and 23 bases separated the two germline ends. Germline V lookup: CDR1 GTSNPN, CDR2 SVGIG (reference sequence). The CDR3 here is CAWGSKGGAALYGYTF. The DNA of the CDR3 is TGTGCCTGGGGCTCAAAGGGGGGGGCGGCCCTCTATGGCTACACCTTC.